These T cell receptor beta chains were read from a single sample in a study of T cells in Graves' hyperthyroidism and ophthalmopathy. TCRdb fed the multiplex PCR reads into MiXCR, producing one record per CDR3 protein. The sample carries more than 500,000 distinct CDR3 sequences, 12% to 15% recorded once. The sequencing input was blood. The receptors derive from a woman aged 40 to 49 with Graves' hyperthyroidism. The CDR3 runs from the conserved cysteine through the conserved F or W. Each record gives: CDR3 protein, CDR3 DNA, V gene, D gene, clone size, J gene. The D gene is left open where the match is weak. Size is omitted from some rows. Given values are once, few, many or a class for expanded clones.

CASSVRGLYEQYF TGTGCCAGCAGCGTGAGGGGACTGTACGAGCAGTACTTC TRBV2 NA many TRBJ2-7
CSVADTGELFF TGCAGCGTCGCCGACACCGGGGAGCTGTTTTTT TRBV29-1 NA NA TRBJ2-2
CASGGVGNSYEQYF TGTGCCAGCGGGGGTGTCGGGAACTCCTACGAGCAGTACTTC TRBV28 NA many TRBJ2-7
CSAEVGGTEAFF TGCAGCGCCGAGGTGGGGGGGACTGAAGCTTTCTTT TRBV29-1 NA many TRBJ1-1
CASSQGVPYEQYF TGTGCCAGCAGCCAGGGAGTTCCCTACGAGCAGTACTTC TRBV3-1 NA many TRBJ2-7
CATKKGDQPQHF TGTGCCACCAAGAAGGGGGATCAGCCCCAGCATTTT TRBV6-1 NA NA TRBJ1-5
CSLFLAGPYTDTQYF TGCAGTCTGTTTCTAGCGGGGCCTTACACAGATACGCAGTATTTT TRBV20-1 TRBD2 few TRBJ2-3
CASSQWGSPETQYF TGTGCCAGCAGCCAGTGGGGGTCTCCAGAGACCCAGTACTTC TRBV11-2 NA NA TRBJ2-5
CASTSGKTSGSIEQFF TGCGCCAGCACCTCGGGGAAAACTAGCGGGAGTATTGAGCAGTTCTTC TRBV5-1 TRBD2 NA TRBJ2-1
CASSAIHYNEQFF TGTGCCAGCTCAGCGATCCACTACAATGAGCAGTTCTTC TRBV2 NA NA TRBJ2-1
CASTGGGGNQPQHF TGTGCCAGCACAGGCGGGGGGGGCAATCAGCCCCAGCATTTT TRBV19 NA once TRBJ1-5
CASSQGFNSNTEAFF TGCGCCAGCAGCCAAGGATTTAACAGCAACACTGAAGCTTTCTTT TRBV4-1 NA NA TRBJ1-1
CSATTGTVNTGELFF TGCAGTGCTACGACAGGGACCGTGAACACCGGGGAGCTGTTTTTT TRBV20-1 TRBD1 NA TRBJ2-2